A single T cell receptor (beta chain) is shown here with its context. Antigen unknown. This sample is part of a study of beta chain features in type 1 diabetes. This CDR3 contains 14 residues. Per germline, CDR1 SGHNT and CDR2 YENEEA. J lost 3 bases, V lost 2 bases, and 0 bases had no gene match. By way of CD45RO/CCR7/CD25/CD127/CD95/CD27, the CD4+ regulatory, stem cell-like memory, central memory and naive cells were sorted. The isolated RNA, all of it, was reverse transcribed, so expressed TCRB transcripts were what got sequenced. The repertoire was sequenced with immunoSEQ multiplex PCR; TCRdb's copy has only in-frame clones and lacks some. The table shows around 250,000 clones, with approximately 14% occurring only once. Study-wide findings and caveats: Researchers report that Type 1 diabetes patients had moderately but significantly shorter TCRB CDR3s across all four CD4+ subsets. Equally in patients and controls, shorter templates might have been favored by PCR. Cells expressing TCR highly could be over-represented by cDNA sequencing. Compared to healthy donors, patients appeared to have naive, central memory and Treg TCRB repertoires that were more alike.

Input material: naive CD4+ T cells from blood. This sequence joins TRBV11-3 and TRBJ2-2, with 7 positions matching TRBD1. This TCR came from a man aged 25 to 40 with type 1 diabetes. CDR3 coding DNA: TGTGCCAGCAGCTTAACAGGGGACACCGGGGAGCTGTTTTTT. Translating it yields CASSLTGDTGELFF.